Below, 10 T cell receptor beta chains from the same sample are listed, as sequenced in a study of memory CD4+ T cells and cytomegalovirus serostatus. Single viable CD3+CD4+CD8-CD45RO+ cells were sorted as the memory CD4+ T cells. Assay used: immunoSEQ multiplex PCR; TCRdb lists only in-frame clones, some missing. The profile covers about 64,000 clones, with around 77% appearing a single time and almost 0.9% taken by the ten largest. The material sequenced was memory CD4+ T cells from blood. These receptors were collected from an adult in good health and CMV-seronegative.

There are a few counts of this clone. This rearrangement joins TRBV27 to TRBJ2-7, with 9 bases lining up with TRBD2. The CDR3 length is 15 residues. The germline V gene has CDR1 MNHEY and CDR2 SMNVEV (reference sequence). V lost 3 bases to trimming and J lost 6 bases; unmatched junction nucleotides: 9. CDR3 sequence reads: CASSFESSGVGEQYF. As DNA, the CDR3 is TGTGCCAGCAGTTTCGAATCTAGCGGGGTAGGCGAGCAGTACTTC.

The chain links TRBV5-5 to TRBJ2-7; the D is unclear. Trimming pared 2 bases from V and 7 bases from J, leaving 16 bases between. The V gene's germline CDR1 is SGHKS and CDR2 YYEKEE (reference sequence). The CDR3 is made up of 14 amino acids. The DNA for the CDR3 is TGTGCCAGCAGCTTAAGGCCAATAGAGTCAGAGCAGTACTTC. Translating it yields CASSLRPIESEQYF. Full variable domain (rest looked up from reference TRBV5-5 and TRBJ2-7): DAGVTQSPTHLIKTRGQQVTLRCSPISGHKSVSWYQQVLGQGPQFIFQYYEKEERGRGNFPDRFSARQFPNYSSELNVNALLLGDSALYLCASSLRPIESEQYFGPGTRLTVT.

The genes are TRBV7-8 and TRBJ2-7; D gene unclear. The CDR3 totals 13 residues. CDR1 is SGHVS, CDR2 FQNEAQ, per germline. The V end was cut by 6 bases, the J end by 1 base, with 10 bases between. The CDR3 is CASRSVTSYEQYF. The CDR3 nucleotides are TGTGCCAGCAGGTCAGTTACTTCCTACGAGCAGTACTTC. The whole variable domain, filled in from reference TRBV7-8 and TRBJ2-7, reads GAGVSQSPRYKVAKRGQDVALRCDPISGHVSLFWYQQALGQGPEFLTYFQNEAQLDKSGLPSDRFFAERPEGSVSTLKIQRTQQEDSAVYLCASRSVTSYEQYFGPGTRLTVT.

The rearrangement joins TRBV4-1 to TRBJ1-5, with 8 bases that match TRBD1. The CDR3 length is 18 residues. Germline CDR1 is MGHRA and CDR2 is YSYEKL. J lost 2 bases, V lost 2 bases, and 11 bases had no gene match. The CDR3 region is CASSQLGQGSGGNQPQHF. The CDR3 region has the DNA TGCGCCAGCAGCCAACTTGGACAGGGCTCGGGTGGCAATCAGCCCCAGCATTTT.

This clone is judged medium-sized. The chain uses TRBV6-1 and TRBJ2-7; D gene unclear. The germline CDR1 and CDR2 sequences are MNHNS and SASEGT. Trimming removed 1 base from V and 1 base from J, with 11 bases in between. This CDR3 is 15 amino acids long. CDR3 region: CASSEGLFASYEQYF. The CDR3 region has the DNA TGTGCCAGCAGTGAAGGTCTGTTCGCGTCCTACGAGCAGTACTTC.

This clone was counted between two and nine times. In the same sample, other DNA sequences code for this CDR3. The chain is built from TRBV5-1 and TRBJ1-4; possibly TRBD1 for D (5 bases). V was trimmed by 0 bases and J by 0 bases, leaving 9 bases between them. Looked up from germline, CDR1 is SGHRS and CDR2 is YFSETQ. This CDR3 contains 16 residues. Written as DNA, the CDR3 is TGCGCCAGCAGCTTGGGGCAGGGCGCAACTAATGAAAAACTGTTTTTT. Translating gives CASSLGQGATNEKLFF.

This clone has a handful of counts. This sequence joins TRBV5-8 and TRBJ1-6, with TRBD1 as a possible D gene (6 bases). The CDR3 extends over 15 amino acids. Germline lookup yields CDR1 SGHTS and CDR2 YDEGEE. V was trimmed by 5 bases and J by 4 bases, leaving 13 bases between them. CDR3 protein: CASRLTGFYNSPLHF. In nucleotides, the CDR3 is TGTGCCAGCAGACTGACAGGATTTTATAATTCACCCCTCCACTTT. The full variable domain, completed using reference TRBV5-8 and TRBJ1-6, is EAGVTQSPTHLIKTRGQQATLRCSPISGHTSVYWYQQALGLGLQFLLWYDEGEERNRGNFPPRFSGRQFPNYSSELNVNALELEDSALYLCASRLTGFYNSPLHFGNGTRLTVT.

CDR3 nucleotide sequence: TGTGCCACCACCACCGGGTCCTACAATGAGCAGTTCTTC. Translated, it gives CATTTGSYNEQFF. This chain joins TRBV15 and TRBJ2-1; D is ambiguous. Trimming stripped 7 bases from V and 1 base from J, with 8 bases between. The germline gives CDR1 LNHNV, CDR2 YYDKDF (reference sequence). The CDR3 has 13 amino acids.

This chain joins TRBV11-2 and TRBJ2-3; the match to TRBD2 covers 7 bases. The J segment lost 2 bases and the V segment lost 0 bases, leaving 11 bases of the junction unmatched. The CDR3 sequence is 18 residues long. Germline V gives CDR1 SGHAT, CDR2 FQNNGV. The CDR3 here is CASSLEPAGTPPTDTQYF. Written as DNA, the CDR3 is TGTGCCAGCAGCTTAGAACCAGCGGGGACCCCACCCACAGATACGCAGTATTTT.

By share of the sample, this clone is medium-sized. The chain couples TRBV27 to TRBJ1-5; D perhaps matches TRBD1 (5 bases). This CDR3 is built from 15 residues. Per germline, CDR1 MNHEY and CDR2 SMNVEV (reference sequence). Deletions cut 8 bases from V and 4 bases from J, with 18 bases between. CDR3 sequence reads: CASRQGWGENQPQHF. CDR3 DNA: TGTGCCAGCCGGCAGGGTTGGGGAGAAAATCAGCCCCAGCATTTT.